This TCR beta chain was identified during a study of blood T cell repertoires in COVID-19. The wider study: Sample material is recorded as cDNA or gDNA derived from T cells, B-cell-depleted T cells, or PBMCs.

CDR3 length: 15 amino acids. Germline V gene lookup returns CDR1 SNHLY and CDR2 FYNNEI. J lost 2 bases, V lost 4 bases, and 5 bases had no gene match. Produced via immunoSEQ multiplex PCR; TCRdb's table is partial and in-frame only. The sample holds over 200,000 clones, approximately 86% seen once. Recruitment covered about 26 US areas and drew participants whose ages spanned about 18 to 90 years. Cohorts were based on clinical histories the participants reported. In the 2 weeks before study entry, exposed participants met a COVID-19 case, which was PCR-confirmed or clinician-diagnosed. The sample taken for sequencing was PBMCs or T cells enriched from blood (not recorded which). The sequence derives from a woman aged 25 to 45 who had been exposed to COVID-19. The rearrangement uses TRBV2 and TRBJ2-1; 7 nucleotides align to TRBD2. DNA of the CDR3: TGTGCCAGCAGTGTTGGGAGGGGAACCTACAATGAGCAGTTCTTC. Translated, it gives CASSVGRGTYNEQFF.